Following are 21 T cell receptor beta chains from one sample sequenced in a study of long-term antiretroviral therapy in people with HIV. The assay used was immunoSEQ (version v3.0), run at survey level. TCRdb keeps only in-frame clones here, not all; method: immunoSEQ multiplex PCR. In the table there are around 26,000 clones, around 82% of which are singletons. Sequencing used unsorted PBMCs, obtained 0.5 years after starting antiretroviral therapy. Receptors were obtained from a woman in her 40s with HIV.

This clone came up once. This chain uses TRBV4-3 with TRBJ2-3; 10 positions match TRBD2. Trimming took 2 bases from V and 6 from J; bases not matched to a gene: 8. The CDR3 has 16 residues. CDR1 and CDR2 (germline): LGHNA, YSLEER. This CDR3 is CASSQRLAGFEDTQYF. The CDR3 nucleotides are TGCGCCAGCAGCCAACGACTAGCGGGTTTCGAGGATACGCAGTATTTT.

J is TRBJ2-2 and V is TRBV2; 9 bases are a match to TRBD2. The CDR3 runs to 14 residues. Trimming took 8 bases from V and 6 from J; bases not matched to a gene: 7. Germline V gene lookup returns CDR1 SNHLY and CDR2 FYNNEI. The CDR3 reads CASLEERGAGELFF. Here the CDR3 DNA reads TGTGCCAGCCTGGAGGAGCGGGGGGCCGGGGAGCTGTTTTTT.

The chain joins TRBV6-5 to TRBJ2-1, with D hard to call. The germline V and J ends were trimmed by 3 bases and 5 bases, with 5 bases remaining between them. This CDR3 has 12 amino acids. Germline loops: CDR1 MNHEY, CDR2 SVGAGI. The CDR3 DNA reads TGTGCCAGCAGTTATGGTGACAATGAGCAGTTCTTC. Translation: CASSYGDNEQFF.

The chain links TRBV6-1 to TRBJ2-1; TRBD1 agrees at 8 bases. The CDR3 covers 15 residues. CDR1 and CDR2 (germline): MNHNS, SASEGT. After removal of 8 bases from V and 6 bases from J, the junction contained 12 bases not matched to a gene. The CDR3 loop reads CASLSWDRSVNEQFF. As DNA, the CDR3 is TGTGCCAGCCTCTCCTGGGACAGGTCGGTCAATGAGCAGTTCTTC.

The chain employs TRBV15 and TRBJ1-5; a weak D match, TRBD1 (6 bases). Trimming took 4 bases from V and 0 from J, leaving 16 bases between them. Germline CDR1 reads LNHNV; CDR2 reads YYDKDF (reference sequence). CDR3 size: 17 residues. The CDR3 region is CATSKGESLYSNQPQHF. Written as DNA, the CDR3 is TGTGCCACCAGCAAGGGGGAGAGCCTTTATAGCAATCAGCCCCAGCATTTT. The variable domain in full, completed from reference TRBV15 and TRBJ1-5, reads DAMVIQNPRYQVTQFGKPVTLSCSQTLNHNVMYWYQQKSSQAPKLLFHYYDKDFNNEADTPDNFQSRRPNTSFCFLDIRSPGLGDTAMYLCATSKGESLYSNQPQHFGDGTRLSIL.

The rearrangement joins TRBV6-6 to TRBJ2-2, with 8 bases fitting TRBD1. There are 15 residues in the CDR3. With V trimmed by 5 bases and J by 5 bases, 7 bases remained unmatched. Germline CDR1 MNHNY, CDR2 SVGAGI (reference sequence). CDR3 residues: CASSLQGGRTGELFF. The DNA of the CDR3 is TGTGCCAGCAGTCTACAGGGGGGCCGAACCGGGGAGCTGTTTTTT.

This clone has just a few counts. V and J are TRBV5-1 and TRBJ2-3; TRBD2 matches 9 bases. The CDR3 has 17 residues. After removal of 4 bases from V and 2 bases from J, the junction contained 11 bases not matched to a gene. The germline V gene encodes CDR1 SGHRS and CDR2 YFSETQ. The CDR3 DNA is TGCGCCAGCAGCCTCCAGCCAGCGGGGGGAAACACAGATACGCAGTATTTT. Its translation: CASSLQPAGGNTDTQYF.

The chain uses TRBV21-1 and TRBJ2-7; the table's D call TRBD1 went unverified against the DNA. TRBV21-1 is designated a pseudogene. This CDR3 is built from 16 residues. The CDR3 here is CASSKATGGAPYEQYF. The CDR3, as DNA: TGTGCCAGCAGCAAAGCCACAGGGGGCGCCCCCTACGAGCAGTACTTC.

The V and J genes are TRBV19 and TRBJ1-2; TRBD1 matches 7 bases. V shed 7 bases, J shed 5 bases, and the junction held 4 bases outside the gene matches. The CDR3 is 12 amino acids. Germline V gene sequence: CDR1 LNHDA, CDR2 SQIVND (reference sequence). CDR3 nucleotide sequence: TGTGCCAGTACCGCGACAGGGTATGGCTACACCTTC. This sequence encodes CASTATGYGYTF. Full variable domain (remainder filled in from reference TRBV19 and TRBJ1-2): DGGITQSPKYLFRKEGQNVTLSCEQNLNHDAMYWYRQDPGQGLRLIYYSQIVNDFQKGDIAEGYSVSREKKESFPLTVTSAQKNPTAFYLCASTATGYGYTFGSGTRLTVV.

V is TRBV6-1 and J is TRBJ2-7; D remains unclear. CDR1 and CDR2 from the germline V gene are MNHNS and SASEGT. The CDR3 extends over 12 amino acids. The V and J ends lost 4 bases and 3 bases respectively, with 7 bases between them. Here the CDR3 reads CASSAQLYEQYF. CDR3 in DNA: TGTGCCAGCAGTGCCCAACTCTACGAGCAGTACTTC.

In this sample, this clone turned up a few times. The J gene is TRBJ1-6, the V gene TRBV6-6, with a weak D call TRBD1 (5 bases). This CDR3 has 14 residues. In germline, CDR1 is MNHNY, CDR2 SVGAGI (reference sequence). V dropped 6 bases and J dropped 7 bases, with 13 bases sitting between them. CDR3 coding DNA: TGTGCCAGCAGACCGGACATGACCAATTCACCCCTCCACTTT. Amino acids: CASRPDMTNSPLHF.

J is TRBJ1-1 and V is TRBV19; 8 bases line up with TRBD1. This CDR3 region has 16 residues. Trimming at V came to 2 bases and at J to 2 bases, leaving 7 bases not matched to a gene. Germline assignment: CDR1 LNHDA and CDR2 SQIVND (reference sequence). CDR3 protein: CASSISPTGVNTEAFF. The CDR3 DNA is TGTGCCAGTAGTATATCCCCGACAGGGGTAAACACTGAAGCTTTCTTT.

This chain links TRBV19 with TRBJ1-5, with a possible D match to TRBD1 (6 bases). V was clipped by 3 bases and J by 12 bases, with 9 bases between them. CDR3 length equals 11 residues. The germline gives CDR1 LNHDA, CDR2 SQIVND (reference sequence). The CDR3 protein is CASSIGGHQHF. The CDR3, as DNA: TGTGCCAGTAGTATTGGGGGGCACCAGCATTTT.

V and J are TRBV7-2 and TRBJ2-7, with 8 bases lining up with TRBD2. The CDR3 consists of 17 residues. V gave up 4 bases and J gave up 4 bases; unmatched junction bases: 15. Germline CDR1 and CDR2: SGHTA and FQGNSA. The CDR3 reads CASSSHGAGGSKYEQYF. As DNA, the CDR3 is TGTGCCAGCAGCTCCCACGGGGCGGGGGGCTCCAAATACGAGCAGTACTTC.

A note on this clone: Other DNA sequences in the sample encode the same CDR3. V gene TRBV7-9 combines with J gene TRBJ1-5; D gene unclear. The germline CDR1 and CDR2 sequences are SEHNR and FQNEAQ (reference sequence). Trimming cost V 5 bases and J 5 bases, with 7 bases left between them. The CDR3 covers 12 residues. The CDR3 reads CASSLVDQPQHF. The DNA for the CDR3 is TGTGCCAGCAGCCTAGTGGATCAGCCCCAGCATTTT.

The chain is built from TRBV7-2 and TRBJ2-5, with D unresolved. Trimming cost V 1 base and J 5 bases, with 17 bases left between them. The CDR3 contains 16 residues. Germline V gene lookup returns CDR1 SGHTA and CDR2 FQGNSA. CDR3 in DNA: TGTGCCAGCAGCTTAGTAGCCCGGCATCGGGTGGAGACCCAGTACTTC. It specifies CASSLVARHRVETQYF.

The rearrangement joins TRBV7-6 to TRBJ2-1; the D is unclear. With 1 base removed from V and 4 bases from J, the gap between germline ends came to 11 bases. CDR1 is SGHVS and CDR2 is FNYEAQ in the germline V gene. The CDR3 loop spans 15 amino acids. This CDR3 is CASSLEATIYNEQFF. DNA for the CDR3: TGTGCCAGCAGCTTAGAGGCGACAATATACAATGAGCAGTTCTTC.

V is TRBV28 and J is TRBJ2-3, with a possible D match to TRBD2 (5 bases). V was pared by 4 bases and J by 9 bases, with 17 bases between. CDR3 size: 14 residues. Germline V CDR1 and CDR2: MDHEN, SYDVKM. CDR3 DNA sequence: TGTGCCAGCAGTTACCTCCTAGGGCGGGCAACGCAGTATTTT. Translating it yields CASSYLLGRATQYF.

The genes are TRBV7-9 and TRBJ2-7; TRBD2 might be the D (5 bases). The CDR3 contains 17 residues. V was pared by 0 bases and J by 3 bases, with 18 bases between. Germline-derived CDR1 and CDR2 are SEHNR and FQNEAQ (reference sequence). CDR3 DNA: TGTGCCAGCAGCTTAGCGGGGTCGGCTAGCTTAAACTACGAGCAGTACTTC. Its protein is CASSLAGSASLNYEQYF.

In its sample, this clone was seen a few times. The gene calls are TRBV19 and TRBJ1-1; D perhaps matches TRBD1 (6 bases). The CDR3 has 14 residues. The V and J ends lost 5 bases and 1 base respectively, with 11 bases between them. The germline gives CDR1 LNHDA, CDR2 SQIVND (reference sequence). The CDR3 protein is CASSPDRRNTEAFF. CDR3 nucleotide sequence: TGTGCCAGTAGTCCTGACAGGAGGAACACTGAAGCTTTCTTT.

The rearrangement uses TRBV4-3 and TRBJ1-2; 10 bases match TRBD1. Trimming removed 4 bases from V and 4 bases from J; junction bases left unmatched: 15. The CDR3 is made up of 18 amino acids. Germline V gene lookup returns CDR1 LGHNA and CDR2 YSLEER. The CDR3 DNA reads TGCGCCAGCAGCCCGACAGGGGGCAGCTTCCGAGGGGGCTATGGCTACACCTTC. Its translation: CASSPTGGSFRGGYGYTF.